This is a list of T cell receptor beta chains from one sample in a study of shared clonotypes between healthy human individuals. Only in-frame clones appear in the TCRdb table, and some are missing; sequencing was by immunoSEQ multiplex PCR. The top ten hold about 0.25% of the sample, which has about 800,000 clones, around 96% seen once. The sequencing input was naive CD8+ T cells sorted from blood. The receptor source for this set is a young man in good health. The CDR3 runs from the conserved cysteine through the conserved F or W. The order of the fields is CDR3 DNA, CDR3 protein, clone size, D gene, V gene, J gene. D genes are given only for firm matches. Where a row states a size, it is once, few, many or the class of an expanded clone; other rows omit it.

DNA: TGTGCCAGCAGCTTATGGGCGGCAAGCTCCTACGAGCAGTACTTC; CDR3: CASSLWAASSYEQYF; size: .; D: .; V: TRBV11-2; J: TRBJ2-7
DNA: TGCGCCAGCAGTGAGAGCGCCGGCCAGGAGGGAAACACCATATATTTT; CDR3: CASSESAGQEGNTIYF; size: once; D: .; V: TRBV10-1; J: TRBJ1-3
DNA: TGTGCCAGCAGTTTTCAGGCCAGGGATGGCTACACCTTC; CDR3: CASSFQARDGYTF; size: .; D: .; V: TRBV28; J: TRBJ1-2
DNA: TGTGCCAGCAGCTTTCCGACAGGGGACGAGCAGTACTTC; CDR3: CASSFPTGDEQYF; size: once; D: TRBD1; V: TRBV7-9; J: TRBJ2-7
DNA: TGTGCCAGCAGTGAAGCCCCAGGGGCAGACTTTGAAGCTTTCTTT; CDR3: CASSEAPGADFEAFF; size: .; D: .; V: TRBV2; J: TRBJ1-1
DNA: TGTGCCGGGGAGTTCAGGCCCCTTGAAGCTTTCTTT; CDR3: CAGEFRPLEAFF; size: .; D: .; V: TRBV30; J: TRBJ1-1
DNA: TGTGCCTGGAGTGCCCTAGCGGGAGTTACAGATACGCAGTATTTT; CDR3: CAWSALAGVTDTQYF; size: .; D: TRBD2; V: TRBV30; J: TRBJ2-3
DNA: TGCGCCAGCAGCCAAACTACAGGGTCCGGGGAGCTGTTTTTT; CDR3: CASSQTTGSGELFF; size: .; D: .; V: TRBV4-3; J: TRBJ2-2
DNA: TGTGCCAGCAGCGTAGGGACTAGCGGGGGGAGCTCCTACAATGAGCAGTTCTTC; CDR3: CASSVGTSGGSSYNEQFF; size: .; D: TRBD2; V: TRBV9; J: TRBJ2-1
DNA: TGTGCCAGCAGCTTACAGGGAGCTGGAAACACCATATATTTT; CDR3: CASSLQGAGNTIYF; size: .; D: .; V: TRBV9; J: TRBJ1-3
DNA: TGTGCCAGCAGCTTCCGGGACAGCTACAATGAGCAGTTCTTC; CDR3: CASSFRDSYNEQFF; size: .; D: TRBD1; V: TRBV7-9; J: TRBJ2-1
DNA: TGTGCCAGCAGTGAAGCGTTGGAATATTACAGGGTCCCGAACACTGAAGCTTTCTTT; CDR3: CASSEALEYYRVPNTEAFF; size: .; D: .; V: TRBV6-1; J: TRBJ1-1
DNA: TGTGCCAGCAGCTCTCCTAGTAGGGGGCTAGATACGCAGTATTTT; CDR3: CASSSPSRGLDTQYF; size: .; D: TRBD1; V: TRBV7-8; J: TRBJ2-3
DNA: TGTGCCAGCAGCTTAGCCTACAGGGGTCTAGCGGGAGGAGGATCGACCGGGGAGCTGTTTTTT; CDR3: CASSLAYRGLAGGGSTGELFF; size: .; D: TRBD2; V: TRBV7-2; J: TRBJ2-2
DNA: TGTGCCAGCAGTTATGAGGCAGGGTTTCTTGGGGGCTACACCTTC; CDR3: CASSYEAGFLGGYTF; size: .; D: .; V: TRBV6-5; J: TRBJ1-2
DNA: TGTGCCAGCAGAGCAGGGGACACTGAAGCTTTCTTT; CDR3: CASRAGDTEAFF; size: .; D: .; V: TRBV27; J: TRBJ1-1
DNA: TGCAGCGTTGAAACCCGGGAGGCGTACTACGAGCAGTACTTC; CDR3: CSVETREAYYEQYF; size: .; D: TRBD2; V: TRBV29-1; J: TRBJ2-7
DNA: TGTGCCAGCAGTTTAGGACCCGAAGGGCTCGCTGAGCAGTTCTTC; CDR3: CASSLGPEGLAEQFF; size: .; D: .; V: TRBV28; J: TRBJ2-1
DNA: TGTGCCAGCAGCTATTCTCGAGGGGTCGAGCAGTACTTC; CDR3: CASSYSRGVEQYF; size: .; D: .; V: TRBV11-3; J: TRBJ2-7
DNA: TGTGCCAGCAGCCTAGGGACTACCACAGATACGCAGTATTTT; CDR3: CASSLGTTTDTQYF; size: .; D: TRBD2; V: TRBV5-6; J: TRBJ2-3
DNA: TGTGCCAGCAGCGAAGGACTAGCGGGAGAGTCTAACGACGACAATGAGCAGTTCTTC; CDR3: CASSEGLAGESNDDNEQFF; size: .; D: TRBD2; V: TRBV11-3; J: TRBJ2-1
DNA: TGTGCCAGCAGCTCAACAGGGAGTTTATCGATCACGCAGTATTTT; CDR3: CASSSTGSLSITQYF; size: .; D: .; V: TRBV7-8; J: TRBJ2-3
DNA: TGTGCCAGCAGGATTCTAGCGGGAGGGAATGAGCAGTTCTTC; CDR3: CASRILAGGNEQFF; size: .; D: TRBD2; V: TRBV27; J: TRBJ2-1
DNA: TGTGCCAGCAGTTCCCCCAGCTCCTACGAGCAGTACTTC; CDR3: CASSSPSSYEQYF; size: .; D: .; V: TRBV27; J: TRBJ2-7
DNA: TGTGCCAGCAGCCAATTCCAGGTTGAGAGGGAGACCCAGTACTTC; CDR3: CASSQFQVERETQYF; size: .; D: .; V: TRBV14; J: TRBJ2-5
DNA: TGTGCCAGCAGTTCCCGGGACCCTTCCTACGAGCAGTACTTC; CDR3: CASSSRDPSYEQYF; size: .; D: .; V: TRBV6-6; J: TRBJ2-7
DNA: TGCGCCAGCAGCTTTGGACAGGGGAGCACCGGGGAGCTGTTTTTT; CDR3: CASSFGQGSTGELFF; size: .; D: TRBD1; V: TRBV5-1; J: TRBJ2-2
DNA: TGTGCCAGCAGCGGACGGACAGGGTCTAATGAAAAACTGTTTTTT; CDR3: CASSGRTGSNEKLFF; size: .; D: TRBD1; V: TRBV4-2; J: TRBJ1-4
DNA: TGTGCCAGCAGCTTCGAACAGGAGCTTCCCGACTATGGCTACACCTTC; CDR3: CASSFEQELPDYGYTF; size: .; D: .; V: TRBV11-2; J: TRBJ1-2
DNA: TGTGCCAGCAGCTTTCTGCCTAAGAGCGGCCCACGGCTCCACGAGCAGTACTTC; CDR3: CASSFLPKSGPRLHEQYF; size: .; D: .; V: TRBV7-9; J: TRBJ2-7
DNA: TGTGCCAGCAGTTCCTCGGGAGGGGCCAGCTATGGCTACACCTTC; CDR3: CASSSSGGASYGYTF; size: .; D: .; V: TRBV27; J: TRBJ1-2
DNA: TGTGCCAGTTCTACCTGGACAGGCTACAATGAGCAGTTCTTC; CDR3: CASSTWTGYNEQFF; size: .; D: TRBD1; V: TRBV19; J: TRBJ2-1
DNA: TGCAGCGTTGAAGATCCGACCACTGCCTACAATGAGCAGTTCTTC; CDR3: CSVEDPTTAYNEQFF; size: .; D: .; V: TRBV29-1; J: TRBJ2-1
DNA: TGCAGCGTAGGGGCGCGGACCGTCACAGATACGCAGTATTTT; CDR3: CSVGARTVTDTQYF; size: .; D: .; V: TRBV29-1; J: TRBJ2-3
DNA: TGTGCCAGCAGCCTCCGGGACGGAGCTGGAGAGCAGTACTTC; CDR3: CASSLRDGAGEQYF; size: .; D: .; V: TRBV11-3; J: TRBJ2-7
DNA: TGTGCCAGCAGCTATTATAGGGACAGTAGAAGGGAGCAGTACTTC; CDR3: CASSYYRDSRREQYF; size: .; D: TRBD1; V: TRBV7-2; J: TRBJ2-7
DNA: TGTGCCAGCAGCGTAGACCTGGGGGTCTCCTACGAGCAGTACTTC; CDR3: CASSVDLGVSYEQYF; size: .; D: .; V: TRBV9; J: TRBJ2-7
DNA: TGTGCCTCCGGGACAGGACTCAATGAGCAGTTCTTC; CDR3: CASGTGLNEQFF; size: .; D: TRBD1; V: TRBV25-1; J: TRBJ2-1
DNA: TGTGCCAGCAGCTTTCCAGGGGGCAGTCAGCCCCAGCATTTT; CDR3: CASSFPGGSQPQHF; size: .; D: TRBD1; V: TRBV5-8; J: TRBJ1-5
DNA: TGTGCCAGCAGTGTAGCGGAGTTAATTTACGAGCAGTACTTC; CDR3: CASSVAELIYEQYF; size: .; D: .; V: TRBV2; J: TRBJ2-7
DNA: TGTGCCAGCAGCGGAAGATACGGAGCCTACGAGCAGTACTTC; CDR3: CASSGRYGAYEQYF; size: few; D: .; V: TRBV9; J: TRBJ2-7
DNA: TGTGCCAGCAGCTTGGATTGGACAGGGGGCGCGACGCAGTACTTC; CDR3: CASSLDWTGGATQYF; size: .; D: TRBD1; V: TRBV5-5; J: TRBJ2-7
DNA: TGTGCCAGCAGACCAGGGACACCGAACTACGAGCAGTACTTC; CDR3: CASRPGTPNYEQYF; size: .; D: .; V: TRBV27; J: TRBJ2-7
DNA: TGCGCCAGCAGCCAAGAAGGTGGCGGCTCTTACGAGCAGTACTTC; CDR3: CASSQEGGGSYEQYF; size: .; D: .; V: TRBV4-3; J: TRBJ2-7
DNA: TGTGCCAGCAGCCCGACGGGTAGCGGGAAAGCCTACGAGCAGTACTTC; CDR3: CASSPTGSGKAYEQYF; size: .; D: TRBD2; V: TRBV7-9; J: TRBJ2-7
DNA: TGTGCCAGCAGTTTATCTACAAGGGGGGCGGAATACATCGAGCAGTACTTC; CDR3: CASSLSTRGAEYIEQYF; size: .; D: .; V: TRBV27; J: TRBJ2-7
DNA: TGCGCCAGCAGCTCCACGGGACAAGTTAACGACGAGCAGTACTTC; CDR3: CASSSTGQVNDEQYF; size: once; D: .; V: TRBV4-1; J: TRBJ2-7
DNA: TGTGCCAGCAGCTTAGAAGGTAGCGAGCAGTACTTC; CDR3: CASSLEGSEQYF; size: .; D: .; V: TRBV7-9; J: TRBJ2-7
DNA: TGTGCCAGCAGCTTTTCCCAGGGACCCTACGAGCAGTACTTC; CDR3: CASSFSQGPYEQYF; size: once; D: .; V: TRBV11-2; J: TRBJ2-7
DNA: TGTGCCAGCAGCTTAGCCTCCGGCGCAGGGCGAGGAGAGACCCAGTACTTC; CDR3: CASSLASGAGRGETQYF; size: .; D: .; V: TRBV7-9; J: TRBJ2-5
DNA: TGTGCCTGGAGTGCGGGGGGGGGCAATCAGCCCCAGCATTTT; CDR3: CAWSAGGGNQPQHF; size: .; D: .; V: TRBV30; J: TRBJ1-5
DNA: TGTGCCAGCTGTCCAAACAACCAAGCGAAGGGCTACACCTTC; CDR3: CASCPNNQAKGYTF; size: .; D: .; V: TRBV27; J: TRBJ1-2
DNA: TGTGCCAGCAGCTTAGCCCCGGGGCCTCGCTATGGCTACACCTTC; CDR3: CASSLAPGPRYGYTF; size: .; D: .; V: TRBV11-2; J: TRBJ1-2
DNA: TGCAGCGTTGAAGAGGAAGTGACAGGGCAAGAGACCCAGTACTTC; CDR3: CSVEEEVTGQETQYF; size: .; D: TRBD1; V: TRBV29-1; J: TRBJ2-5
DNA: TGTGCCAGCAGCTTAGGGGGGCTAAGGGATTCCGGCGAGCAGTACTTC; CDR3: CASSLGGLRDSGEQYF; size: once; D: .; V: TRBV11-3; J: TRBJ2-7